The clone carrying this T cell receptor (beta chain) appeared a few times. Its matching antigen is unknown. In nominal health when sampled, donors likely had unrecorded immune exposures nonetheless. The CDR3 has 15 residues. CDR1 and CDR2 from the germline V gene are SGHDT and YYEEEE. V lost 4 bases to trimming and J lost 1 base; unmatched junction nucleotides: 4. The data derive from a study of cytomegalovirus exposure and HLA in healthy donors. Study overall: The Caucasian-associated ancestry cluster held more than 80% of 398 genotyped donors.

PCR was performed using 60 Vbeta and 13 Jbeta primers. Assay: immunoSEQ multiplex PCR; the TCRdb copy retains only in-frame clones and omits some. This table holds tens of thousands of clones, about two thirds found once. Broader study findings: Association of 16,951 TCR beta sequences with HLA alleles was found at 0.05 false discovery rate in a later analysis.

The sample taken for sequencing was PBMCs. This chain connects TRBV5-6 to TRBJ1-1; TRBD1 matches at 10 bases. This TCR was sampled from a woman aged 45-65 years in good health and CMV-seropositive. The CDR3 region is CASSGDRGPNTEAFF. CDR3 coding DNA: TGTGCCAGCAGCGGGGACAGGGGTCCGAACACTGAAGCTTTCTTT.